Detailed here is one TCR beta chain. What it binds is unknown. CDR3 length equals 15 residues. Between the trimmed V and J ends, which lost 6 bases and 0 bases, there was a span of 14 bases. Per germline, CDR1 MDHEN and CDR2 SYDVKM. Here immunoSEQ multiplex PCR was the method, and the copy in TCRdb shows in-frame clones only, minus some. The sample holds approximately 140,000 clones, about 93% seen once. These data belong to a study of T cell responses to AZD1222 COVID-19 vaccine. Study results and caveats: Among those given AZD1222, only five or six were seropositive at baseline. The study reported that nearly half of spike-specific TCRs target unmutated variant regions.

This sample comprised peripheral blood, obtained on day 0 of MenACWY control vaccination. The genes are TRBV28 and TRBJ1-1; D is unclear. The sequence came from an adult in good health. CDR3 bases: TGTGCCAGCAGAAAAAAAACAGACTTGAACACTGAAGCTTTCTTT. It is translated as CASRKKTDLNTEAFF.